The 18 T cell receptor beta chains presented below share a single source sample, sequenced in a study of PD-L1 blockade in urothelial cancer. Some clones are missing from TCRdb's copy, which holds only in-frame ones; the method was immunoSEQ multiplex PCR. Here the sample spans over 45,000 clones, around 83% being singletons. The source material was PBMCs, sampled around atezolizumab (anti-PD-L1) treatment. The receptors derive from a man aged 50 to 60 with urothelial cancer.

J is TRBJ2-2 and V is TRBV5-1; TRBD2 aligns across 7 bases. V lost 2 bases and J lost 0; bases outside the gene matches: 4. This CDR3 comprises 16 residues. Per germline, CDR1 SGHRS and CDR2 YFSETQ. The CDR3 sequence: CASSFGGGTNTGELFF. In DNA, the CDR3 is TGCGCCAGCAGCTTTGGGGGGGGTACGAACACCGGGGAGCTGTTTTTT.

CDR3 sequence (DNA): TGTGCCAGCAGCTTAGAGAGCGGCAAGCAGTACTTC. Amino acids: CASSLESGKQYF. V is TRBV11-3 and J is TRBJ2-7, with D perhaps TRBD2 (5 bases). The CDR3 contains 12 residues. CDR1 and CDR2 from the germline V gene are SGHNT and YENEEA. V was cut by 0 bases and J by 8 bases, with 8 bases left in between.

This rearrangement joins TRBV7-9 to TRBJ2-5, with TRBD1 matching over 12 bases. This CDR3 contains 15 residues. Germline values: CDR1 SEHNR, CDR2 FQNEAQ (reference sequence). Unmatched junction bases numbered 6, after V lost 5 bases and J lost 5 bases. CDR3 DNA sequence: TGTGCCAGCAGCCTCGCCGGGACAGGGGGCGAGACCCAGTACTTC. The encoded protein is CASSLAGTGGETQYF. Complete variable domain (other parts from reference TRBV7-9 and TRBJ2-5): DTGVSQNPRHKITKRGQNVTFRCDPISEHNRLYWYRQTLGQGPEFLTYFQNEAQLEKSRLLSDRFSAERPKGSFSTLEIQRTEQGDSAMYLCASSLAGTGGETQYFGPGTRLLVL.

The genes are TRBV5-6 and TRBJ2-7, with 8 bases aligning to TRBD1. The CDR3 is 16 residues long. Trimming cost V 1 base and J 2 bases; bases outside gene matches: 8. CDR1 is SGHDT and CDR2 is YYEEEE in the germline V gene. CDR3 bases: TGTGCCAGCAGCTTGCTCGGGCAGGGGGCAACCTACGAGCAGTACTTC. Protein sequence: CASSLLGQGATYEQYF.

The chain carries TRBV7-9 and TRBJ2-5, with D possibly matching TRBD2 (6 bases). Germline V gene sequence: CDR1 SEHNR, CDR2 FQNEAQ (reference sequence). The germline V and J ends were trimmed by 5 bases and 2 bases, with 15 bases remaining between them. CDR3 length: 15 residues. CDR3 bases: TGTGCCAGCAGCCAAGACCTGACTAGTCAAGAGACCCAGTACTTC. Protein sequence: CASSQDLTSQETQYF.

In this sample, this clone turned up once. The chain recombines TRBV5-1 with TRBJ1-2; 10 bases fit TRBD1. Losses at the gene ends were 4 bases for V and 6 bases for J; bases not matched to a gene: 9. CDR3 length equals 15 residues. Germline values: CDR1 SGHRS, CDR2 YFSETQ. Written as DNA, the CDR3 is TGCGCCAGCAGCCAAGGGGACAGGGGAAAAAATGGCTACACCTTC. The encoded protein is CASSQGDRGKNGYTF.

The chain couples TRBV7-2 to TRBJ2-7, with no clear D. Germline V gives CDR1 SGHTA, CDR2 FQGNSA. The CDR3 sequence is 12 residues long. V lost 1 base to trimming and J lost 4 bases, with 5 bases between them. The CDR3 coding sequence is TGTGCCAGCAGCTTAGTGAGGTACGAGCAGTACTTC. Its translation: CASSLVRYEQYF.

The V call is TRBV27, the J call TRBJ2-1, with 10 bases lining up with TRBD2. V gave up 3 bases and J gave up 0 bases; unmatched junction bases: 11. The CDR3 is made up of 19 amino acids. Germline V gives CDR1 MNHEY, CDR2 SMNVEV (reference sequence). The chain's CDR3 is CASSFFASGRRDSYNEQFF. The DNA of the CDR3 is TGTGCCAGCAGTTTTTTTGCTAGCGGGAGAAGGGACTCCTACAATGAGCAGTTCTTC.

The table lists this clone with a few counts. V usage is TRBV7-2 and J usage is TRBJ2-1, with 12 bases aligning to TRBD2. CDR1 SGHTA and CDR2 FQGNSA come from the germline V gene. Trimming cost V 5 bases and J 7 bases; bases outside gene matches: 6. The CDR3 runs to 15 residues. The CDR3, as DNA: TGTGCCAGCAGCCCGACTAGCGGGAGTCGAAATGAGCAGTTCTTC. As protein: CASSPTSGSRNEQFF.

The chain recombines TRBV6-5 with TRBJ2-7, with D tentatively TRBD1 (5 bases). Germline CDR1 and CDR2: MNHEY and SVGAGI. Trimming shortened V by 6 bases and J by 0 bases, and 12 bases separated the two germline ends. CDR3 length: 14 residues. CDR3 nucleotide sequence: TGTGCCAGCAGGACGATAGGGGCCTCCTACGAGCAGTACTTC. Amino acid sequence: CASRTIGASYEQYF.

The J gene is TRBJ1-2, the V gene TRBV19; D is undetermined. CDR1 and CDR2 (germline): LNHDA, SQIVND (reference sequence). V shed 6 bases and J shed 1 base, with 12 bases lying between them. This CDR3 spans 14 amino acids. CDR3 loop: CASSIAQYNYGYTF. For the CDR3, the DNA is TGTGCCAGTAGCATCGCACAGTATAACTATGGCTACACCTTC.

As regards this clone: The sample carries other DNA sequences with the same CDR3. The chain carries TRBV2 and TRBJ1-3, with D perhaps matching TRBD1 (6 bases). The CDR3 runs to 14 residues. Trimming stripped 6 bases from V and 0 bases from J, with 9 bases between. Looked up from germline, CDR1 is SNHLY and CDR2 is FYNNEI. CDR3 loop: CASRDSFSGNTIYF. CDR3 bases: TGTGCCAGCAGGGACAGCTTCTCTGGAAACACCATATATTTT.

V usage is TRBV30 and J usage is TRBJ1-2; 10 nucleotides agree with TRBD1. V lost 7 bases to trimming and J lost 4 bases; unmatched junction nucleotides: 6. Germline V gives CDR1 GTSNPN, CDR2 SVGIG (reference sequence). The CDR3 is 13 residues long. CDR3 amino acids: CASTGTGAYGYTF. In DNA form, the CDR3 reads TGTGCCTCGACCGGGACAGGGGCCTATGGCTACACCTTC.

This chain links TRBV27 with TRBJ2-5; D possibly corresponds to TRBD2 (6 bases). Germline values: CDR1 MNHEY, CDR2 SMNVEV (reference sequence). The CDR3 totals 16 residues. Trimming cost V 4 bases and J 4 bases, with 19 bases left between them. The CDR3 DNA sequence: TGTGCCAGCAGTTCTTTTTCGGGGGTTAAGGGAGAGACCCAGTACTTC. Translating it yields CASSSFSGVKGETQYF.

The chain recombines TRBV28 with TRBJ1-2, with 7 bases identical to TRBD1. CDR1 is MDHEN, CDR2 SYDVKM, per germline. The CDR3 consists of 15 residues. J was trimmed by 3 bases and V by 5 bases; bases with no gene match: 9. The CDR3 region is CASSTTGVGYYGYTF. CDR3 DNA sequence: TGTGCCAGCAGTACTACAGGGGTGGGATACTATGGCTACACCTTC.

This chain uses TRBV20-1 with TRBJ2-1; D is unresolved. The length of the CDR3 is 11 residues. The germline gives CDR1 DFQATT, CDR2 SNEGSKA (reference sequence). Trimming shortened V by 7 bases and J by 7 bases, and 11 bases separated the two germline ends. CDR3 sequence reads: CSVRVVNEQFF. DNA of the CDR3: TGCAGTGTTCGGGTGGTAAATGAGCAGTTCTTC.

The V gene is TRBV7-2, the J gene TRBJ2-1; TRBD2 agrees at 15 bases. The CDR3 has 18 residues. Germline values: CDR1 SGHTA, CDR2 FQGNSA. V dropped 10 bases and J dropped 6; count of bases not matched to a gene: 16. CDR3 sequence: CAIQMNRTSGRAGNEQFF. In DNA form, the CDR3 reads TGTGCCATCCAGATGAACCGGACTAGCGGGAGGGCCGGCAATGAGCAGTTCTTC.

This chain connects TRBV27 to TRBJ1-1; 9 positions agree with TRBD1. Per germline, CDR1 MNHEY and CDR2 SMNVEV (reference sequence). Trimming removed 6 bases from V and 5 bases from J; junction bases left unmatched: 7. The CDR3 has 14 residues. CDR3 in amino acids: CASRRQGGNTEAFF. The DNA for the CDR3 is TGTGCCAGCAGGAGACAGGGGGGGAATACTGAAGCTTTCTTT.